These 2 T cell receptor beta chains share one sample of origin, sequenced in a study of blood T cell repertoires in COVID-19 (dated by TCRdb to about 2020). The library came from the immunoSEQ multiplex PCR assay. TCRdb provides this immuneACCESS table in a form limited to in-frame rearrangements. Some clones are lacking; in checked studies, under half of them reflect an unresolved V gene, and why the rest are absent is not known. The sample table contains 150,000 to 200,000 clones; only one count was recorded for around four fifths of them. The biggest ten clones account for about 15% of the sample. The material sequenced was peripheral blood. Receptors were obtained from a woman between 65 and 79 years old with COVID-19, enrolled during active disease.

J is TRBJ1-2 and V is TRBV10-3, with 9 nucleotides matching TRBD1. The CDR3 is 14 amino acids. Germline V gives CDR1 ENHRY, CDR2 SYGVKD. With 2 bases clipped from V and 2 bases from J, the junction kept 0 bases outside the gene matches. This CDR3 is CAISEGQGNYGYTF. CDR3 nucleotide sequence: TGTGCCATCAGTGAGGGACAGGGGAACTATGGCTACACCTTC.

The chain couples TRBV7-2 to TRBJ2-7, with 8 bases matching TRBD1. The CDR3 loop spans 15 amino acids. V lost 0 bases and J lost 7; bases outside the gene matches: 8. CDR1 is SGHTA, CDR2 FQGNSA, per germline. The CDR3 protein is CASSLAGTGGVEQYF. In DNA form, the CDR3 reads TGTGCCAGCAGCTTAGCGGGGACAGGAGGTGTGGAGCAGTACTTC.